These 15 T cell receptor beta chains were sequenced from one sample in a study of neurological immune-mediated disorders. From the 5' RACE reads, TCRdb called clonotypes with MiXCR, one entry per CDR3 protein. The sample has some 46,000 distinct CDR3 sequences, less than 5% seen once; the top ten hold 5.5% to 6.5%. The sequenced sample consisted of PBMCs. The receptors come from a woman aged 60-70 years with multiple sclerosis.

This clonotype was recorded many times. The chain recombines TRBV11-2 with TRBJ1-1, with TRBD1 matching over 7 bases. V gave up 3 bases and J gave up 1 base; unmatched junction bases: 2. Germline CDR1 SGHAT, CDR2 FQNNGV. This CDR3 comprises 14 residues. The CDR3 nucleotides read TGTGCCAGCAGCTTTGCAGGGGGGAACACTGAAGCTTTCTTT. Translating gives CASSFAGGNTEAFF.

This clonotype was observed many times. The J gene is TRBJ1-4, the V gene TRBV20-1; the D is unclear. The V gene lost 3 bases and the J gene lost 8 bases, with 16 bases spanning the gap. The germline CDR1 and CDR2 sequences are DFQATT and SNEGSKA (reference sequence). The CDR3 sequence is 14 residues long. CDR3 protein: CSASRRADHEKLFF. CDR3 in DNA: TGCAGTGCTAGTAGACGGGCAGACCACGAAAAACTGTTTTTT.

Judged by abundance, this clonotype is medium-sized. This chain connects TRBV7-2 to TRBJ2-1; the D gene is possibly TRBD1 (5 bases). V was trimmed by 5 bases and J by 6 bases, leaving 14 bases between them. Germline V CDR1 and CDR2: SGHTA, FQGNSA. The CDR3 is 14 amino acids. DNA for the CDR3: TGTGCCAGCAGCCCCCAGGGCCCGAGCAATGAGCAGTTCTTC. The encoded protein is CASSPQGPSNEQFF.

This clonotype showed up many times. The chain employs TRBV20-1 and TRBJ1-2; tentative D call: TRBD1 (6 bases). The germline V gene has CDR1 DFQATT and CDR2 SNEGSKA (reference sequence). V lost 2 bases, J lost 8 bases, and 9 bases lay in between. The CDR3 consists of 11 residues. The CDR3 DNA is TGCAGTGCTAGATCAGGGGAAGGCTACACCTTC. Protein sequence: CSARSGEGYTF.

Many counts were recorded for this clonotype. The rearrangement uses TRBV28 and TRBJ2-5, with 11 bases aligning to TRBD2. The V gene end was trimmed by 6 bases and the J gene end by 7 bases; junction bases not matched to a gene: 7. CDR1 MDHEN and CDR2 SYDVKM come from the germline V gene. The CDR3 is 14 residues long. Here the CDR3 DNA reads TGTGCCAGCAGAACCGGGACTAGCGGTGGGACCCAGTACTTC. Translated, it gives CASRTGTSGGTQYF.

This clonotype was found many times. The chain uses TRBV20-1 and TRBJ2-5, with 7 bases fitting TRBD1. Trimming removed 5 bases from V and 5 bases from J; junction bases left unmatched: 11. Germline CDR1 is DFQATT and CDR2 is SNEGSKA (reference sequence). This CDR3 has 14 residues. CDR3 sequence: CSAPGTDGQETQYF. In DNA, the CDR3 is TGCAGTGCTCCCGGGACAGATGGCCAGGAGACCCAGTACTTC.

This clonotype was seen many times. The J gene is TRBJ2-7, the V gene TRBV6-5; 8 positions match TRBD1. Germline V gene data show CDR1 as MNHEY and CDR2 as SVGAGI. V lost 2 bases, J lost 2 bases, and 8 bases stayed unmatched. The CDR3 covers 16 residues. CDR3 residues: CASSYAHRDRPYEQYV. As DNA, the CDR3 is TGTGCCAGCAGTTACGCCCACCGGGACAGGCCCTACGAGCAGTACGTC.

This clonotype has ten or more counts. V is TRBV3-1 and J is TRBJ2-1; D assignment may be TRBD1 or TRBD2 (6 bases each). V shed 3 bases and J shed 0 bases, with 12 bases lying between them. Germline V lookup: CDR1 LGHDT, CDR2 YNNKEL (reference sequence). The CDR3 is 16 residues long. The CDR3 sequence: CASSQPRGDSYNEQFF. The DNA of the CDR3 is TGTGCCAGCAGCCAGCCTAGGGGGGACTCCTACAATGAGCAGTTCTTC.

Many counts were recorded for this clonotype. The V call is TRBV5-1, the J call TRBJ2-5; maybe TRBD2 (6 bases). Germline V lookup: CDR1 SGHRS, CDR2 YFSETQ. Trimming shortened V by 0 bases and J by 5 bases, and 8 bases separated the two germline ends. This CDR3 region has 13 residues. CDR3 in DNA: TGCGCCAGCAGCTTGGGCGGGGAGGAGACCCAGTACTTC. Residues: CASSLGGEETQYF.

This clonotype has just a few counts. This chain connects TRBV24-1 to TRBJ1-5, with 7 bases that match TRBD1. V was pared by 5 bases and J by 0 bases, with 0 bases of the junction left unmatched. Germline assignment: CDR1 KGHDR and CDR2 SFDVKD. This CDR3 has 14 residues. CDR3 sequence: CATSAGGSNQPQHF. DNA of the CDR3: TGTGCCACCAGTGCAGGGGGTAGCAATCAGCCCCAGCATTTT.

The V call is TRBV27, the J call TRBJ2-7; perhaps D is TRBD1 or TRBD2 (5 bases each). The CDR3 loop spans 14 amino acids. With 0 bases removed from V and 2 bases from J, the gap between germline ends came to 8 bases. Germline CDR1 and CDR2: MNHEY and SMNVEV (reference sequence). The CDR3 loop is CASSLSGVTYEQYF. In DNA form, the CDR3 reads TGTGCCAGCAGTTTATCGGGGGTGACCTACGAGCAGTACTTC.

This clonotype was recorded many times. The chain is built from TRBV7-3 and TRBJ2-1; 12 positions match TRBD2. This CDR3 is built from 13 residues. Unmatched junction bases numbered 3, after V lost 5 bases and J lost 10 bases. Germline values: CDR1 SGHTA, CDR2 FQGTGA. CDR3 in amino acids: CASSPGTSGEQFF. As DNA, the CDR3 is TGTGCCAGCAGCCCGGGGACTAGCGGGGAGCAGTTCTTC.

This clonotype has a count of ten or more. Compared with germline, one end of the junction differs, possibly owing to a read error. This chain links TRBV7-8 with TRBJ2-3, with D possibly TRBD2 on 5 matching bases. This CDR3 contains 13 residues. CDR1 is SGHVS and CDR2 is FQNEAQ in the germline V gene. The CDR3 bases are TGTGCCAGCAGCTTAGCGCCCAGGACTGCCCAAGTCTTT. Translation gives CASSLAPRTAQVF.

Many counts were recorded for this clonotype. The chain uses TRBV12-3 or TRBV12-4 and TRBJ2-4; 12 nucleotides align to TRBD1. The CDR3 covers 13 residues. The junction had 4 bases not matched to a gene; V was cut back by 6 bases and J by 10 bases. The CDR3 sequence: CASRLGQGAIQYF. The DNA for the CDR3 is TGTGCCAGCAGGCTGGGACAGGGGGCGATTCAGTACTTC.

This clonotype was counted between two and nine times. The V call is TRBV7-8, the J call TRBJ2-3; 7 nucleotides match TRBD2. Germline CDR1 is SGHVS and CDR2 is FQNEAQ. This CDR3 contains 17 residues. Trimming cost V 1 base and J 5 bases; bases outside gene matches: 12. The CDR3 here is CASSLVVPFGRLDTQYF. For the CDR3, the DNA is TGTGCCAGCAGCTTAGTCGTTCCGTTCGGGAGGCTAGATACGCAGTATTTT.